The rows below give T cell receptor beta chains drawn from one sample of a study of T cell responses to AZD1222 COVID-19 vaccine. The table came from immunoSEQ multiplex PCR; TCRdb's copy has only in-frame clones and leaves some out. In the table there are over 75,000 clones, roughly nine tenths of which are singletons. This material consisted of peripheral blood, taken 28 days after the second AZD1222 dose. The source of these receptors is an adult who received the AZD1222 COVID-19 vaccine. Both conserved end residues are part of each CDR3. A D gene is named only where the DNA matches it firmly. Clone size is not always given. Where it is, it says once, few, many or a class for expanded clones.

V	size	length	J	D	DNA	CDR3
TRBV6-5	once	15	TRBJ1-1	.	TGTGCCAGCACCCTAATCGCTGGGGGGGCTAATGAAGCTTTCTTT	CASTLIAGGANEAFF
TRBV27	.	14	TRBJ1-2	.	TGTGCCAGCAGTTCATATGTGCTCCATACGGGCTACACCTTC	CASSSYVLHTGYTF
TRBV5-1	.	14	TRBJ1-1	.	TGCGCCAGCACCCTCGGGGCCTCGAACACTGAAGCTTTCTTT	CASTLGASNTEAFF
TRBV6-2/TRBV6-3	.	15	TRBJ2-7	TRBD2	TGTGCCAGCAGTGGGCGGCCAGCGGGGGACTACGAGCAGTACTTC	CASSGRPAGDYEQYF
TRBV6-5	.	14	TRBJ2-1	.	TGTGCCAGCAGTTACGGGGCCGTGTGGGATGAGCAGTTCTTC	CASSYGAVWDEQFF
TRBV7-2	once	13	TRBJ1-2	TRBD1	TGTGCCAGCAGCCAACAGGGGGCCTGGGGCTACACCTTC	CASSQQGAWGYTF
TRBV4-3	.	15	TRBJ1-2	.	TGCGCCAGCAGCCAAGACGCCACAGGGCCCTTTGGCTACACCTTC	CASSQDATGPFGYTF
TRBV7-8	few	15	TRBJ2-1	TRBD1	TGTGCCAGCAGCGTGATAACAGGGGGCAAGGATGAGCAGTTCTTC	CASSVITGGKDEQFF
TRBV3-1/TRBV3-2	.	13	TRBJ1-1	.	TGTGCCAGCAGCCAGGGCCTGAACACTGAAGCTTTCTTT	CASSQGLNTEAFF
TRBV13	.	16	TRBJ1-2	TRBD1	TGTGCCAGCAGCTTAGAGCCGGGACAGCCACTCGATGGCTACACCTTC	CASSLEPGQPLDGYTF
TRBV18	few	16	TRBJ1-1	TRBD1	TGTGCCAGCTCACCCCGTTCGGGGACAGGGGGCACTGAAGCTTTCTTT	CASSPRSGTGGTEAFF
TRBV12-3/TRBV12-4	.	12	TRBJ2-1	.	TGTGCCAGCAGTTCCCCCAACAATGAGCAGTTCTTC	CASSSPNNEQFF
TRBV11-2	.	17	TRBJ2-3	TRBD2	TGTGCCAGCAGCTTTAACCCTAGCGGGAGAGGATCAGATACGCAGTATTTT	CASSFNPSGRGSDTQYF
TRBV18	.	16	TRBJ1-3	TRBD1	TGTGCCAGCTCACCGAGTCCCGGGACAGCTGGAAACACCATATATTTT	CASSPSPGTAGNTIYF
TRBV7-9	.	14	TRBJ2-7	.	TGTGCCAGCAGCTTAGACGCTAGCTCCTACGAGCAGTACTTC	CASSLDASSYEQYF
TRBV5-6	.	14	TRBJ2-1	TRBD2	TGTGCCAGCAGCTTCGGGACTAGGAACAATGAGCAGTTCTTC	CASSFGTRNNEQFF
TRBV7-3	.	18	TRBJ2-1	.	TGTGCCAGCAGCCCCGACTGGGCGGGAAAGAGCTCCTACAATGAGCAGTTCTTC	CASSPDWAGKSSYNEQFF
TRBV6-6	.	12	TRBJ1-5	.	TGTGCCTCCCGGGGTCGTAATCAGCCCCAGCATTTT	CASRGRNQPQHF
TRBV6-6	.	16	TRBJ1-6	.	TGTGCCAGCAGTTACAACGGCAGGAAGTATAATTCACCCCTCCACTTT	CASSYNGRKYNSPLHF
TRBV6-5	few	15	TRBJ2-6	.	TGTGCCAGCAGTTACGGCGTGGGCGGGGCCAACGTCCTGACTTTC	CASSYGVGGANVLTF
TRBV27	few	14	TRBJ2-7	TRBD1	TGTGCCAGCAGTTCCCGACAGGGATTTAAGGAGCAGTACTTC	CASSSRQGFKEQYF
TRBV18	.	13	TRBJ2-7	.	TGTGCCAGCTCACCCGTCGCAGACTACGAGCAGTACTTC	CASSPVADYEQYF
TRBV2	once	12	TRBJ2-1	.	TGTGCCAGCAGACAGGGTACAAATGAGCAGTTCTTC	CASRQGTNEQFF
TRBV2	.	15	TRBJ1-1	.	TGTGCCAGCAGTGAAGTTGCAGCATGGGGGACTGAAGCTTTCTTT	CASSEVAAWGTEAFF
TRBV4-3	.	15	TRBJ2-7	.	TGCGCCAGCAGCCAAGGTGGGGGAGGCTCCTACGAGCAGTACTTC	CASSQGGGGSYEQYF